Here is one T cell receptor (beta chain) with its context. What antigen it recognizes has not been identified. No clone much larger than this one lies a single base away; base qualities are absent. The immunoSEQ Assay, a bias-controlled multiplex PCR, was used to amplify TCRbeta CDR3 regions from genomic DNA. Per the source publication's procedure: Nucleated cell counts per sample were estimated from amplification of reference gene primers within the assay. To quantify the absolute abundance of each unique TCRbeta CDR3 rearrangement, sequence reads were collapsed and filtered. For each sample, productive Simpson clonality was calculated as the square root of Simpson's diversity index across productive rearrangements. Held by TCRdb, this immuneACCESS table contains in-frame sequences only and omits some clones. Under half of the omission traces to an unresolved V gene where checked; the cause of the rest is unknown. The V and J calls and clone size come from that table; D and trimming were worked out from the DNA. Recorded for this sample are about 280,000 clones; 80% to 90% of them occurred a single time. The ten largest clones take up more than 9.5% of the sample.

The sample belongs to a study of blood T cell repertoires in COVID-19 (TCRdb year 2020). General notes on the study: Collaborator samples came from the United States, Italy and Spain and covered acute and convalescent phases of COVID-19. The samples were drawn from the first 160 participants of the ongoing ImmuneRACE study and from 950 to 1,500 subjects provided by 6 global collaborators. Sample metadata almost always included a de-identified subject ID, COVID-19 status, age in years and sex. Where available, HLA class I and class II types were taken from metadata supplied by the sample provider and were not determined by assay-based typing. The dataset comprised deeply sampled blood TCRbeta repertoires from subjects exposed to, actively infected with, or recovered from COVID-19. The repertoires were made available in a free public database intended to serve as a resource for research on the immune response to SARS-CoV-2. The material from the prospective study consisted of cDNA or gDNA derived from T cells, B-cell-depleted T cells, or PBMCs.

Each collaborating institution followed its own protocols to collect whole blood in K2EDTA tubes. For TCRbeta analysis, collaborators shipped samples as frozen whole blood, isolated PBMCs, or DNA extracted from either of those sample types. What the work shows at the level of the full study, not this receptor alone: The amount of clinical and demographic metadata varied by source and participant and was provided uncurated.

Reading the germline V gene (reference sequence) gives CDR1 LNHDA and CDR2 SQIVND. V and J are trimmed by 7 bases and 5 bases, and the gene matches miss 5 bases of the junction. The CDR3 covers 13 residues, taking in both the cysteine and the phenylalanine. The retained sequence is limited to the CDR3, 39 bases, with the frame set at the first base. The clonotype comes from a woman in her 70s with acute or convalescent COVID-19. Input material: peripheral blood. The chain is made from TRBV19 and TRBJ2-5; 9 central bases correspond to TRBD2. The DNA sequence reads TGTGCCAGTACGGTCGCGGGGGGGGAGACCCAGTACTTC. The resulting protein is CASTVAGGETQYF.